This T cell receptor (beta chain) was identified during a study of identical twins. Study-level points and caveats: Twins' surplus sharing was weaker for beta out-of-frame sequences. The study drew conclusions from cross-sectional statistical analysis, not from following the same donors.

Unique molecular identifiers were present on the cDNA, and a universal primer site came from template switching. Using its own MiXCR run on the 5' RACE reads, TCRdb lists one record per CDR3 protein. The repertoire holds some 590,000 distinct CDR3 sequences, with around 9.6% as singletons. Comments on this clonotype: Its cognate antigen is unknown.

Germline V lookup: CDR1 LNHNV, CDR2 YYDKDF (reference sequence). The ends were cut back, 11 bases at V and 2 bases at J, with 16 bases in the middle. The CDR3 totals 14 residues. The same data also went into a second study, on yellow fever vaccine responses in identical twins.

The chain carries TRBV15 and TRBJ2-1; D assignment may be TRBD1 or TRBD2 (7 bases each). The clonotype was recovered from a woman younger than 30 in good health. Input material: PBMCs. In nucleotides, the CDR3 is TGTGCCGCGGGAGCAGGGGGGGCCTACAATGAGCAGTTCTTC. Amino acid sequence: CAAGAGGAYNEQFF.